This is a list of T cell receptor beta chains from one sample in a study of cytomegalovirus exposure and HLA in healthy donors. Sequenced by immunoSEQ multiplex PCR; TCRdb stores in-frame clones only, minus some. The sample records fewer than 65,000 clones, approximately 80% being singletons. Sequencing used PBMCs. These receptor sequences come from a woman in her 40s in good health and CMV-seropositive. Both conserved end residues are part of each CDR3. A D gene is named only where the DNA matches it firmly. Clone size is given for some rows only: seen once, a few or many times, or a class if the clone is expanded.

J | D | V | size | DNA | CDR3
TRBJ2-2 | . | TRBV2 | . | TGTGCCAGCAAAACAGTGACGAACACCGGGGAGCTGTTTTTT | CASKTVTNTGELFF
TRBJ1-1 | . | TRBV19 | once | TGTGCCAGTAGTATAGAATCCCGGGCAGGGCGAGCTTTCTTT | CASSIESRAGRAFF
TRBJ2-1 | . | TRBV6-1 | . | TGTGCCAGCACCGCGTGGCGGGGGCTCTACAATGAGCAGTTCTTC | CASTAWRGLYNEQFF
TRBJ2-7 | TRBD1 | TRBV5-1 | . | TGCGCCAGCAGCTTGTTCGTGGGACAGATCTACGAGCAGTACTTC | CASSLFVGQIYEQYF
TRBJ1-6 | TRBD1 | TRBV11-2 | . | TGTGCCAGCCACAGGGGGGCGAATTCACCCCTCCACTTT | CASHRGANSPLHF
TRBJ2-1 | . | TRBV13 | . | TGTGCCAGCAGCGCAGAAAATGAGCAGTTCTTC | CASSAENEQFF
TRBJ1-5 | . | TRBV6-1 | . | TGTGCCAGCAGGAGGAGAGGTTCTAGCAATCAGCCCCAGCATTTT | CASRRRGSSNQPQHF
TRBJ2-5 | TRBD1 | TRBV19 | . | TGTGCCAGTAGTCTCCCACAGGGGGCCACAGAGACCCAGTACTTC | CASSLPQGATETQYF
TRBJ2-3 | TRBD2 | TRBV7-3 | . | TGTGCCAGCAGCTTACAAGCGGGGGGCGTCGATACGCAGTATTTT | CASSLQAGGVDTQYF
TRBJ1-6 | TRBD1 | TRBV27 | . | TGTGCCAGCAGTTTAACAGGGGATACACCCCTCCACTTT | CASSLTGDTPLHF
TRBJ1-6 | . | TRBV19 | . | TGTGCCAGTAGTCGTTTAGATAATTCACCCCTCCACTTT | CASSRLDNSPLHF
TRBJ2-1 | . | TRBV27 | . | TGTGCCAGCACTACCCGGGGGACCCCTTACAATGAGCAGTTCTTC | CASTTRGTPYNEQFF
TRBJ2-3 | . | TRBV28 | . | TGTGCCAGCAGTCGCCACGGACTTACCTCAGATACGCAGTATTTT | CASSRHGLTSDTQYF
TRBJ1-1 | . | TRBV10-3 | few | TGTGCCATCAAGAGGACGGCGGGCCGCAACACTGAAGCTTTCTTT | CAIKRTAGRNTEAFF
TRBJ2-3 | . | TRBV7-2 | . | TGTGCCAGCAGCACATTTGTCACAGATACGCAGTATTTT | CASSTFVTDTQYF
TRBJ1-6 | TRBD1 | TRBV5-5 | . | TGTGCCAGCAGCCCTCTTACCGGGACAGGGGTGTTACCCCTCCACTTT | CASSPLTGTGVLPLHF
TRBJ2-7 | TRBD1 | TRBV6-1 | . | TGTGCCAGCAGCCACTTGGGGACAGGTCCCTACGAGCAGTACTTC | CASSHLGTGPYEQYF
TRBJ2-5 | TRBD2 | TRBV7-2 | . | TGTGCCAGCAGCTACCCGGCTCTAGCGGGGGCCGTCCAGTACTTC | CASSYPALAGAVQYF
TRBJ1-1 | . | TRBV30 | . | TGTGCCTGGAGTGTACGGGGGTGGACTGAAGCTTTCTTT | CAWSVRGWTEAFF
TRBJ1-6 | . | TRBV4-1 | . | TGCGCCAGCAGCCAAGAGGGCGTCGGCAGAAACACTAATTCACCCCTCCACTTT | CASSQEGVGRNTNSPLHF
TRBJ2-7 | . | TRBV20-1 | . | TGCAGTGCAGGAGGACGGGGCGAGCAGTACTTC | CSAGGRGEQYF
TRBJ1-2 | . | TRBV15 | once | TGTGCCACCAGCAGAGGCGGTAACTATGGCTACACCTTC | CATSRGGNYGYTF
TRBJ2-1 | TRBD2 | TRBV9 | . | TGTGCCAGCCGTCCGGGACTAGCGGGGGGCCAGGTCAGGGAGCAGTTCTTC | CASRPGLAGGQVREQFF
TRBJ2-1 | TRBD2 | TRBV27 | . | TGTGCCAGCAGTTTAGAGACTAGCGGGGGGGCTTTTGCCAATGAGCAGTTCTTC | CASSLETSGGAFANEQFF
TRBJ2-1 | . | TRBV4-3 | . | TGCGCCAGCAGCCAAGACAGGGGCGAATCCTACAATGAGCAGTTCTTC | CASSQDRGESYNEQFF
TRBJ1-3 | . | TRBV19 | . | TGTGCCAGTAGTACGGACATGAGGGAGGCTGGAAACACCATATATTTT | CASSTDMREAGNTIYF
TRBJ2-1 | . | TRBV29-1 | . | TGCAGCGCTTTACAGGGAAAGGGTGAGCAGTTCTTC | CSALQGKGEQFF
TRBJ2-3 | . | TRBV5-1 | . | TGCGCCAGCAGCCGGACAGATCCAGATACGCAGTATTTT | CASSRTDPDTQYF
TRBJ1-4 | . | TRBV20-1 | . | TGCAGTGCGCTAGAGGGCGAAAAACTGTTTTTT | CSALEGEKLFF
TRBJ2-4 | TRBD2 | TRBV9 | . | TGTGCCAGCAGCCCCCATCCGGGGAGGGAGGCCAAAAACATTCAGTACTTC | CASSPHPGREAKNIQYF
TRBJ2-1 | . | TRBV6-5 | few | TGTGCCAGCAGCCAGACCGGGATGCAGGATGAGCAGTTCTTC | CASSQTGMQDEQFF
TRBJ1-1 | . | TRBV6-5 | . | TGTGCCAGCAGTTACTTACAGAGAGCTTTCTTT | CASSYLQRAFF
TRBJ2-7 | TRBD1 | TRBV2 | few | TGTGCCAGCGGGGACAGGGGGCACGAGCAGTACTTC | CASGDRGHEQYF
TRBJ2-3 | TRBD1 | TRBV10-2 | . | TGCGCCAGCAGTGAGAGTGACAGGGTCACAGATACGCAGTATTTT | CASSESDRVTDTQYF
TRBJ2-5 | TRBD1 | TRBV14 | . | TGTGCCAGCAGCCAAGGAAGGACAGGGAACCGAGAGACCCAGTACTTC | CASSQGRTGNRETQYF
TRBJ2-7 | . | TRBV19 | few | TGTGCCAGTAGTATTGACGGGACAAACTACGAGCAGTACTTC | CASSIDGTNYEQYF
TRBJ1-1 | . | TRBV20-1 | . | TGCAGTGCTACCAGCGGGTTTGAAGCTTTCTTT | CSATSGFEAFF